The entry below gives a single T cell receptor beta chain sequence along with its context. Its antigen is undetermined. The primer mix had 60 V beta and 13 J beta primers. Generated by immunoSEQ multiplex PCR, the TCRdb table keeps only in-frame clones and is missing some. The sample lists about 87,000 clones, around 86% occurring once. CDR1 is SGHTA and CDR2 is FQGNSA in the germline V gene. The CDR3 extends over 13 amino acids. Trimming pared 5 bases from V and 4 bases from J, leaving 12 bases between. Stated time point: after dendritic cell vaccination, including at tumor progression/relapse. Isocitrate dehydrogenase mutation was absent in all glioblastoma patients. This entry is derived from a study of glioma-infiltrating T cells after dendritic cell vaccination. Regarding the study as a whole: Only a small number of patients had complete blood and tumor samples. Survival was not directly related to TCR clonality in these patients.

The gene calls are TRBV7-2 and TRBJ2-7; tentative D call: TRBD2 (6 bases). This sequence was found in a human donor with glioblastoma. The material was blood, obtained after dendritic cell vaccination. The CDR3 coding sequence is TGTGCCAGCAGCGGCCTCGGGGGTTACGAGCAGTACTTC. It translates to CASSGLGGYEQYF.